Sequencing of this TCR beta chain was carried out in a study of T cells after yellow fever vaccination. Study-wide results and limits: Only a minor proportion of clonotypes was detected across both CD4 and CD8 compartments. A weaker secondary response peaked on day 5, the primary on day 15. Primary-vaccination clones mostly resurfaced post-booster (less than 98% CD4, approximately 87% CD8).

The 5'RACE template-switching step produced TCR cDNA and added a universal primer site and UMIs. TCRdb re-called the 5' RACE reads through MiXCR, storing one row per CDR3 protein. There are about 75,000 distinct CDR3 sequences in the sample; around 7.7% occur only once, and roughly 29% lies in the top ten. As for this clonotype: Its antigen is as yet unknown.

Germline CDR1 reads MNHEY; CDR2 reads SVGEGT. V lost 6 bases and J lost 8, with 22 bases in between. This CDR3 contains 15 residues. Sequencing used CD8+ T cells sorted from PBMCs, obtained 9 to 10 days after the first yellow fever vaccination. The TCR sequence derives from a man in his late teens or twenties who received the YFV17D yellow fever vaccine. The V and J genes are TRBV6-2 or TRBV6-3 and TRBJ1-2; D remains unclear. DNA for the CDR3: TGTGCCAGCAGCCGCCGCGTGCCCTCCGAATTAGGCTACACCTTC. Translation: CASSRRVPSELGYTF.